The 28 T cell receptor beta chains reported below all come from one sample, sequenced in a study of T-cell reconstitution after alpha-beta-depleted transplantation in children. This sample's TCRbeta library carried unique molecular identifier barcodes. TCRdb independently ran MiXCR on the PCR reads; one entry per CDR3 protein. The sample lists roughly 350,000 distinct CDR3 sequences; 10% were seen once. Material: PBMCs from the stem cell graft donor, obtained from the stem cell graft. The origin of the receptors is a human donor who donated a stem cell graft to a child with acute lymphoblastic leukemia.

This clonotype was seen more than once but under ten times. The V gene is TRBV6-2 or TRBV6-3, the J gene TRBJ2-2, with TRBD1 identical over 7 bases. Looked up from germline, CDR1 is MNHEY and CDR2 is SVGEGT. This CDR3 comprises 17 residues. The junction had 12 bases not matched to a gene; V was cut back by 6 bases and J by 2 bases. The CDR3, as DNA: TGTGCCAGCAGCCTACTCGGGACAGTAATCAACACCGGGGAGCTGTTTTTT. Amino acid sequence: CASSLLGTVINTGELFF.

Only a few counts were recorded for this clonotype. The V gene is TRBV7-8, the J gene TRBJ2-5; tentatively, D is TRBD2 (5 bases). From germline, CDR1 is SGHVS and CDR2 FQNEAQ. The CDR3 is 14 amino acids. The V gene lost 2 bases and the J gene lost 2 bases, with 9 bases spanning the gap. This CDR3 is CASSLTEVQETQYF. The CDR3 region has the DNA TGTGCCAGCAGCTTAACGGAGGTTCAAGAGACCCAGTACTTC.

Only a few counts were recorded for this clonotype. V and J are TRBV29-1 and TRBJ1-1; TRBD1 is a possible D gene (5 bases). In germline, CDR1 is SQVTM, CDR2 ANQGSEA. The CDR3 has 13 amino acids. CDR3 in DNA: TGCTCTGGCAGGGCGATGGAGAACACTGAAGCTTTCTTT. Protein sequence: CSGRAMENTEAFF.

V and J are TRBV6-5 and TRBJ2-1, with TRBD1 matching over 8 bases. The CDR3 sequence is 16 residues long. V lost 1 base, J lost 4 bases, and 6 bases stayed unmatched. Germline lookup yields CDR1 MNHEY and CDR2 SVGAGI. The CDR3 bases are TGTGCCAGCAGTTACTTCTCCGGGACAGGATACAATGAGCAGTTCTTC. The encoded protein is CASSYFSGTGYNEQFF.

The V and J genes are TRBV29-1 and TRBJ2-5; D could derive from TRBD1 or TRBD2 (5 bases each). The germline V gene has CDR1 SQVTM and CDR2 ANQGSEA. The CDR3 consists of 15 residues. V lost 2 bases to trimming and J lost 5 bases, with 18 bases between them. This CDR3 is CSVEPRDPREETQYF. The DNA for the CDR3 is TGCAGCGTTGAACCCCGAGACCCCAGGGAGGAGACCCAGTACTTC.

This clonotype was seen only a few times. This chain connects TRBV5-1 to TRBJ2-5; possible D gene TRBD2, 5 bases. CDR3 length: 14 residues. Germline assignment: CDR1 SGHRS and CDR2 YFSETQ. V lost 0 bases and J lost 7, with 13 bases in between. The CDR3 sequence is CASSLELDLGTQYF. In DNA, the CDR3 is TGCGCCAGCAGCTTGGAACTAGACTTAGGGACCCAGTACTTC.

This clonotype was seen ten or more times. The chain is built from TRBV5-1 and TRBJ2-1; 11 bases agree with TRBD2. Per germline, CDR1 SGHRS and CDR2 YFSETQ. This CDR3 is 16 amino acids long. Germline trimming cut 6 bases from V and 6 bases from J; bases unmatched to any gene: 11. This CDR3 reads CASTGIAGGPGNEQFF. The CDR3 DNA is TGCGCCAGCACCGGGATAGCGGGAGGGCCCGGCAATGAGCAGTTCTTC.

The rearrangement links TRBV7-3 to TRBJ1-6; TRBD1 aligns across 9 bases. Germline V gene lookup returns CDR1 SGHTA and CDR2 FQGTGA. The CDR3 spans 15 residues. V trimming: 4 bases; J trimming: 9 bases; junction bases outside the gene matches: 7. The CDR3: CASSYAPGQGSPLHF. The CDR3 nucleotides read TGTGCCAGCAGCTACGCCCCGGGACAGGGTTCACCCCTCCACTTT.

In this sample, this clonotype turned up a few times. V and J are TRBV15 and TRBJ2-6; maybe TRBD2 (6 bases). The CDR3 consists of 17 residues. Per germline, CDR1 LNHNV and CDR2 YYDKDF (reference sequence). V was shortened by 5 bases and J by 1 base, with 15 bases between the two germline ends. The CDR3 nucleotides are TGTGCCACCAGCGGGCGGGGAGCGCTGTCTGGGGCCAACGTCCTGACTTTC. Amino acids: CATSGRGALSGANVLTF.

CDR3 amino acids: CSGGEGQETQYF. In nucleotides, the CDR3 is TGCAGTGGGGGGGAGGGGCAAGAGACCCAGTACTTC. The chain is built from TRBV20-1 and TRBJ2-5, with 7 positions matching TRBD2. This CDR3 comprises 12 residues. Germline V lookup: CDR1 DFQATT, CDR2 SNEGSKA (reference sequence). Losses at the gene ends were 7 bases for V and 2 bases for J; bases not matched to a gene: 4.

This clonotype appeared a few times. The CDR3 spells CSVLGGPNTGELFF. The CDR3, as DNA: TGCAGCGTTTTAGGGGGGCCGAACACCGGGGAGCTGTTTTTT. The J gene is TRBJ2-2, the V gene TRBV29-1; either TRBD1 or TRBD2 may supply D (6 bases each). The CDR3 is 14 amino acids. V lost 5 bases and J 0 bases, leaving 10 bases between the germline ends. CDR1 is SQVTM, CDR2 ANQGSEA, per germline.

This clonotype was counted ten times or more. The chain recombines TRBV15 with TRBJ2-5; D unresolved. CDR1 LNHNV and CDR2 YYDKDF come from the germline V gene (reference sequence). The V end lost 6 bases, the J end lost 4 bases, and 9 bases lay between the germline ends. The CDR3 extends over 12 amino acids. CDR3 coding DNA: TGTGCCACCAGTCATCGAACAGAGACCCAGTACTTC. Amino acid sequence: CATSHRTETQYF.

This clonotype was found a few times. This sequence joins TRBV19 and TRBJ2-1; TRBD2 agrees at 8 bases. CDR3 length: 13 amino acids. V gave up 2 bases and J gave up 8 bases; unmatched junction bases: 2. Per the germline V gene, CDR1 is LNHDA and CDR2 is SQIVND (reference sequence). The CDR3 DNA reads TGTGCCAGTAGTATACCGGGACTAGATGAGCAGTTCTTC. This codes for CASSIPGLDEQFF.

The chain employs TRBV5-1 and TRBJ1-5; 11 nucleotides agree with TRBD1. Unmatched junction bases numbered 3, after V lost 0 bases and J lost 4 bases. The CDR3 is 16 amino acids. The germline V gene has CDR1 SGHRS and CDR2 YFSETQ. The CDR3 loop reads CASSLAGTGGNQPQHF. The DNA of the CDR3 is TGCGCCAGCAGCTTGGCCGGGACAGGGGGTAATCAGCCCCAGCATTTT.

In its sample, this clonotype was seen a few times. The gene calls are TRBV4-2 and TRBJ2-7, with 9 nucleotides matching TRBD2. In germline, CDR1 is LGHNA, CDR2 YNFKEQ. The V gene end was trimmed by 0 bases and the J gene end by 3 bases; junction bases not matched to a gene: 6. This CDR3 is 16 amino acids long. CDR3 DNA: TGTGCCAGCAGCCAAGATCGACTAGCGGATAACTACGAGCAGTACTTC. Its protein product is CASSQDRLADNYEQYF.

This clonotype has only a few counts. The V and J genes are TRBV5-1 and TRBJ2-1; D not certain. V gave up 0 bases and J gave up 8 bases, with 9 bases separating them. Germline V gene sequence: CDR1 SGHRS, CDR2 YFSETQ. This CDR3 region has 13 residues. CDR3: CASSLEGIDEQFF. CDR3 DNA sequence: TGCGCCAGCAGCTTGGAAGGGATTGATGAGCAGTTCTTC.

This clonotype was seen at least ten times. V usage is TRBV16 and J usage is TRBJ2-1; TRBD1 aligns across 9 bases. Per the germline V gene, CDR1 is KGHSY and CDR2 is FQNENV. The CDR3 is made up of 13 amino acids. V lost 4 bases and J lost 9; bases outside the gene matches: 4. CDR3 in DNA: TGTGCCAGCAGCCGGGACAGGGACCCTGAGCAGTTCTTC. Translated: CASSRDRDPEQFF.

This clonotype was counted only a few times. The V gene is TRBV7-9, the J gene TRBJ2-1; TRBD2 aligns across 7 bases. CDR3 length: 17 residues. CDR1 is SEHNR and CDR2 is FQNEAQ in the germline V gene (reference sequence). Trimming removed 3 bases from V and 1 base from J; junction bases left unmatched: 9. The CDR3 loop reads CASSFSGLVWSYNEQFF. DNA of the CDR3: TGTGCCAGCAGCTTCTCCGGACTAGTTTGGTCCTACAATGAGCAGTTCTTC. The full variable domain, completed using reference TRBV7-9 and TRBJ2-1, is DTGVSQNPRHKITKRGQNVTFRCDPISEHNRLYWYRQTLGQGPEFLTYFQNEAQLEKSRLLSDRFSAERPKGSFSTLEIQRTEQGDSAMYLCASSFSGLVWSYNEQFFGPGTRLTVL.

The chain uses TRBV20-1 and TRBJ2-7; 9 bases align to TRBD1. The germline gives CDR1 DFQATT, CDR2 SNEGSKA (reference sequence). The length of the CDR3 is 12 residues. V dropped 4 bases and J dropped 3; count of bases not matched to a gene: 1. The CDR3 here is CSAMTGGYEQYF. The CDR3 DNA follows: TGCAGTGCTATGACAGGGGGCTACGAGCAGTACTTC.

The rearrangement uses TRBV2 and TRBJ2-7, with 10 bases fitting TRBD2. After removal of 6 bases from V and 3 bases from J, the junction contained 8 bases not matched to a gene. This CDR3 comprises 15 residues. The germline gives CDR1 SNHLY, CDR2 FYNNEI. The CDR3 nucleotides read TGTGCCAGCAGCGGCCAAAGCGGGAGGGGCTACGAGCAGTACTTC. This encodes CASSGQSGRGYEQYF.

This chain connects TRBV20-1 to TRBJ2-1; 14 nucleotides agree with TRBD2. V trimming: 1 base; J trimming: 7 bases; junction bases outside the gene matches: 3. Per germline, CDR1 DFQATT and CDR2 SNEGSKA (reference sequence). The CDR3 totals 15 residues. CDR3 nucleotides: TGCAGTGCTAGAGGGACTAGCGGGAGGTTAAATGAGCAGTTCTTC. Its protein is CSARGTSGRLNEQFF.

This clonotype occurred many times. V usage is TRBV5-1 and J usage is TRBJ2-3, with 13 positions matching TRBD2. This CDR3 has 16 amino acids. Germline V gene data show CDR1 as SGHRS and CDR2 as YFSETQ. J was trimmed by 8 bases and V by 4 bases; bases with no gene match: 10. This chain's CDR3 is CASSPGTSGNYRTQYF. In DNA form, the CDR3 reads TGCGCCAGCAGCCCGGGGACTAGCGGGAATTACCGTACGCAGTATTTT.

Only a few counts were recorded for this clonotype. V gene TRBV19 combines with J gene TRBJ1-5, with 10 bases lining up with TRBD1. The CDR3 runs 21 residues. Germline V gene data show CDR1 as LNHDA and CDR2 as SQIVND (reference sequence). V gave up 3 bases and J gave up 2 bases; unmatched junction bases: 19. The CDR3 protein is CASSIRRGRDRGMDGNQPQHF. Here the CDR3 DNA reads TGTGCCAGTAGTATCCGGCGGGGACGGGACAGGGGTATGGACGGCAATCAGCCCCAGCATTTT.

This clonotype occurred a few times. The chain combines TRBV5-1 with TRBJ1-2, with TRBD1 as a possible D gene (6 bases). Trimming stripped 0 bases from V and 9 bases from J, with 18 bases between. The CDR3 is 15 residues long. Germline assignment: CDR1 SGHRS and CDR2 YFSETQ. CDR3 amino acids: CASSLARAGAESYTF. CDR3 DNA sequence: TGCGCCAGCAGCTTGGCGCGCGCGGGGGCGGAAAGCTACACCTTC.

This clonotype was counted between two and nine times. The chain is built from TRBV5-5 and TRBJ2-4; 10 bases match TRBD2. Germline values: CDR1 SGHKS, CDR2 YYEKEE (reference sequence). Trimming at V came to 0 bases and at J to 2 bases, leaving 8 bases not matched to a gene. CDR3 length equals 18 residues. The CDR3 DNA reads TGTGCCAGCAGCTTGGAAGCTAGCGGGAGCGGGACCAAAAACATTCAGTACTTC. This encodes CASSLEASGSGTKNIQYF.

The chain has TRBV7-9 and TRBJ2-1; TRBD2 aligns across 9 bases. V trimming: 5 bases; J trimming: 1 base; junction bases outside the gene matches: 3. Germline values: CDR1 SEHNR, CDR2 FQNEAQ (reference sequence). There are 15 residues in the CDR3. CDR3 in DNA: TGTGCCAGCAGCAAGACTAGCGGTTCCTACAATGAGCAGTTCTTC. Translating it yields CASSKTSGSYNEQFF.

The chain combines TRBV29-1 with TRBJ2-1, with D possibly being TRBD2 (6 bases). Trimming pared 2 bases from V and 4 bases from J, leaving 18 bases between. Germline V gene data show CDR1 as SQVTM and CDR2 as ANQGSEA. The CDR3 has 16 residues. CDR3: CSVESPDGGIYNEQFF. CDR3 in DNA: TGCAGCGTTGAATCCCCGGACGGGGGAATATACAATGAGCAGTTCTTC.

The chain carries TRBV29-1 and TRBJ2-1; TRBD1 agrees at 7 bases. The CDR3 has 14 residues. V lost 3 bases, J lost 7 bases, and 9 bases stayed unmatched. The germline V gene has CDR1 SQVTM and CDR2 ANQGSEA. The CDR3 sequence is CSVDTRQGTNEQFF. CDR3 bases: TGCAGCGTTGACACCCGACAGGGTACGAATGAGCAGTTCTTC.